A single sample gave rise to the 2 T cell receptor beta chains below, sequenced in a study of cytomegalovirus exposure and HLA in healthy donors. Repertoires were generated with immunoSEQ multiplex PCR, while TCRdb's copy carries only in-frame clones and drops some. There are some 90,000 clones in the sample; about 90% occur only once, and about 5.7% lies in the top ten. Material for sequencing was PBMCs. Source of these receptors: a man aged 18 to 30 in good health and CMV-seropositive.

CDR3 protein: CASERLAGGKVMGEQFF. CDR3 nucleotides: TGTGCCAGCGAAAGACTAGCGGGAGGGAAGGTGATGGGTGAGCAGTTCTTC. This chain links TRBV5-8 with TRBJ2-1; 14 bases agree with TRBD2. V dropped 7 bases and J dropped 9; count of bases not matched to a gene: 15. This CDR3 is 17 amino acids long. Germline loops: CDR1 SGHTS, CDR2 YDEGEE.

The rearrangement uses TRBV11-2 and TRBJ2-5; 8 positions match TRBD1. Germline V gene data show CDR1 as SGHAT and CDR2 as FQNNGV. The CDR3 loop spans 15 amino acids. The J segment lost 9 bases and the V segment lost 5 bases, leaving 14 bases of the junction unmatched. As DNA, the CDR3 is TGTGCCAGCAGCACCGGGACAGGCCTAAGAGGGGCCCAGTACTTC. Translating it yields CASSTGTGLRGAQYF.